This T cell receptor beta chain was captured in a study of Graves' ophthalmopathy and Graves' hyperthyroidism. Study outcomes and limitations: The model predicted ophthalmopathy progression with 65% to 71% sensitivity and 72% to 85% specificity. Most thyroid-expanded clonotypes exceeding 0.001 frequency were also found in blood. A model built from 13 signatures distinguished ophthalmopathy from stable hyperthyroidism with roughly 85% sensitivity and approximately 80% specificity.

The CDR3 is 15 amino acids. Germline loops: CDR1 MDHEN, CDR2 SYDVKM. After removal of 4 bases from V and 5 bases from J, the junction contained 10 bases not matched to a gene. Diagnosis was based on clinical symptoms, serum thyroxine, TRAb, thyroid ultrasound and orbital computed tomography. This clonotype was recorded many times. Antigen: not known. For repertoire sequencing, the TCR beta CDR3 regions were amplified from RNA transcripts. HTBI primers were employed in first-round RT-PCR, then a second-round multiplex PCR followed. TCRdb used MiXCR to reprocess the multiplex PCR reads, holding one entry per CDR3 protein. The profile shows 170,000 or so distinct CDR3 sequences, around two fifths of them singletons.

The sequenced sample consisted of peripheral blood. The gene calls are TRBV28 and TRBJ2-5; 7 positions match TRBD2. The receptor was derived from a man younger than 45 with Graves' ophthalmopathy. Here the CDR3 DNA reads TGTGCCAGCAGTTCTCCGTGGGCGGGAGTGGAGACCCAGTACTTC. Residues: CASSSPWAGVETQYF.